This T cell receptor (beta chain) was obtained from a study of T cells in narcolepsy. Across the whole study: Patients with NT1 or NT2 and healthy control donors were enrolled.

Findings of the study overall: Reportedly, autoreactive clonotypes were serially detected in patients' blood but not controls'. In some patient and control memory CD4+ samples, autoreactive clones were absent. Autoreactive HCRT-specific and TRIB2-specific clonotypes were marked in same-patient CSF-versus-blood CD4+ comparisons.

The CDR3 contains 16 residues. Germline-derived CDR1 and CDR2 are LGHNA and YNFKEQ. The V segment lost 0 bases and the J segment 1 base; nucleotides outside the gene matches: 5. Of note for this clone: Antigen unknown.

Libraries were prepared by immunoSEQ multiplex PCR; TCRdb keeps only in-frame clonotypes and omits some of them. The table records fewer than 40,000 clones, roughly four fifths of them present only once. Sequencing used CD45RA- memory CD4+ T cells from PBMCs. The clonotype originates from a human donor with narcolepsy. The V gene is TRBV4-2, the J gene TRBJ1-1; 7 nucleotides agree with TRBD1. The CDR3 protein is CASSQEGRGKNTEAFF. DNA for the CDR3: TGTGCCAGCAGCCAAGAGGGCAGGGGGAAGAACACTGAAGCTTTCTTT.